A selection of T cell receptor beta chains follows, all from one sample in a study of post-analysis software for immune sequencing data. TCRdb reprocessed the PCR reads via MiXCR and lists one record per CDR3 protein. Of roughly 620,000 distinct CDR3 sequences listed, roughly 46% are singletons. Input material: blood. The receptors stem from a girl aged 10-17 years with multiple sclerosis. CDR3s include the opening cysteine and the closing phenylalanine or tryptophan. A D gene is named only where the DNA matches it firmly. A clone size is listed for some rows: how often the clone was seen (once, few, many), or a class if it is expanded.

TRBD1 TRBJ1-2 few TRBV10-3 15 TGTGCCATCAGCATTCGGACAGGGGATTACTATGGCTACACCTTC CAISIRTGDYYGYTF
TRBD1 TRBJ2-1 few TRBV24-1 18 TGTGCCACCAGTGATGCTCCCGGACAGGCGAGCTCCTACAATGAGCAGTTCTTC CATSDAPGQASSYNEQFF
NA TRBJ1-4 few TRBV12-3/TRBV12-4 14 TGTGCCAGCAGTTTAGGGGGGGTCCCTGAAAAACTGTTTTTT CASSLGGVPEKLFF
NA TRBJ2-6 NA TRBV7-7 16 TGTGCCAGCAGCGCCGAGGGAGGCGCTGGGGCCAACGTCCTGACTTTC CASSAEGGAGANVLTF
NA TRBJ2-1 NA TRBV7-9 15 TGTGCCAGCAGCGTCCGGGACTCCCGTGACGATGAGCAGTTCTTC CASSVRDSRDDEQFF
NA TRBJ1-5 NA TRBV12-3/TRBV12-4 15 TGTGCCAGCAGTCTATTCCGGGCCACACACCAGCCCCAGCATTTT CASSLFRATHQPQHF
TRBD2 TRBJ2-5 few TRBV6-5 13 TGTGCCAGCACCCGGGACTACGAAGAGACCCAGTACTTC CASTRDYEETQYF
NA TRBJ2-6 few TRBV12-3/TRBV12-4 12 TGTGCCAGCAGGCAGAGTGCCAACGTCCTGACTTTC CASRQSANVLTF
NA TRBJ2-7 NA TRBV6-6 14 TGTGCCAGCAGGCTAAAAACAGAAACCTACGAGCAGTACTTC CASRLKTETYEQYF
NA TRBJ2-1 few TRBV25-1 12 TGTGCCAGCACGGGGATTCGGGATGAGCAGTTCTTC CASTGIRDEQFF
NA TRBJ1-5 once TRBV6-5 15 TGTGCCAGCGGGCCTGCCAGGGATAGCAATCAGCCCCAGCATTTT CASGPARDSNQPQHF
TRBD1 TRBJ2-7 NA TRBV29-1 13 TGCGGCGTTGGACAGGTGAATGGCTACGAGCAGTACTTC CGVGQVNGYEQYF
TRBD2 TRBJ2-3 NA TRBV12-3/TRBV12-4 16 TGTGCCAGCAGTCCGGGTTGGACTAGCGAGGGGGATACGCAGTATTTT CASSPGWTSEGDTQYF
NA TRBJ1-1 NA TRBV11-2 15 TGTGCCAGCAGCGCCCAAGCAGGGGTAAACACTGAAGCTTTCTTT CASSAQAGVNTEAFF
NA TRBJ1-1 NA TRBV12-3/TRBV12-4 16 TGTGCCAGCAGTGGAGCCGCCGGGGTGTTGAACACTGAAGCTTTCTTT CASSGAAGVLNTEAFF
TRBD2 TRBJ2-1 few TRBV27 15 TGTGCCAGCAGTTTCGGGACTAGCGGCAACAATGAGCAGTTCTTC CASSFGTSGNNEQFF
TRBD1 TRBJ2-3 once TRBV12-3/TRBV12-4 18 TGTGCCAGCAGGGGACAGGGGGAATTATATGCTAGCACAGATACGCAGTATTTT CASRGQGELYASTDTQYF
NA TRBJ2-5 NA TRBV13 15 TGTGCCAGCAGCCCGGGACGGGGGGCACAAGAGACCCAGTACTTT CASSPGRGAQETQYF
NA TRBJ1-2 few TRBV7-2 14 TGTGCCAGCAGCTTAGGGGGGTCTAACTATGGCTACACCTTC CASSLGGSNYGYTF
NA TRBJ1-4 NA TRBV27 15 TGTGCCAGCAGTTTAAGAGCCAGGGATAATGAAAAACTGTTTTTT CASSLRARDNEKLFF
NA TRBJ2-7 few TRBV5-1 14 TGCGCCAGCAGCCCCGGGTCGGACCGCTACGAGCAGTACTTC CASSPGSDRYEQYF
NA TRBJ2-3 NA TRBV5-1 13 TGCGCCAGCAGCTTCGAATCTGAAGATACGCAGTATTTT CASSFESEDTQYF
NA TRBJ2-5 NA TRBV20-1 13 TGCAGTGCTAGACCGGACAGTTTTGGGACCCAGTACTTC CSARPDSFGTQYF
NA TRBJ1-2 NA TRBV2 13 TGTGCCAGCAGTGAGGGGCAGGGGTCCCCTTGCACCTTC CASSEGQGSPCTF
NA TRBJ2-1 NA TRBV7-2 13 TGTGCCAGCAGCCCGTACCAGTACAATGAGCAGTTCTTC CASSPYQYNEQFF
TRBD2 TRBJ2-3 NA TRBV7-9 17 TGTGCCAGCAGCCAAGACGTCGCTAGCGGGAACGCAGATACGCAGTATTTT CASSQDVASGNADTQYF
TRBD1 TRBJ1-1 NA TRBV5-1 17 TGCGCCACCTCCGGGGTGGGGACAGGGAGCCCAAACACTGAAGCTTTCTTT CATSGVGTGSPNTEAFF
NA TRBJ2-4 NA TRBV6-1 16 TGTGCCAGCAGTGAAGACGGTAGCGGTGCCAAAAACATTCAGTACTTC CASSEDGSGAKNIQYF
NA TRBJ2-3 NA TRBV5-1 15 TGCGCCAGCAGCTTGGCCCCAGGGTTCGTAGATACGCAGTATTTT CASSLAPGFVDTQYF
TRBD1 TRBJ2-5 NA TRBV6-6 15 TGTGCCAGCAGTTACCCCGGACAGGGGGCAGATGAGCAGTACTTC CASSYPGQGADEQYF
NA TRBJ1-1 NA TRBV12-3/TRBV12-4 12 TGTGCCAGCAGCCCAGCAGCCCCTGAAGCTTTCTTT CASSPAAPEAFF
TRBD2 TRBJ2-5 once TRBV20-1 15 TGCAGTGCTAGACTCGGGACTAGCGTTAGGAATGAGCAGTACTTC CSARLGTSVRNEQYF
NA TRBJ2-5 NA TRBV7-3 14 TGTGCCAGCAGCTTAGCAGGGATCGGGGAGACCCAGTACTTC CASSLAGIGETQYF
NA TRBJ2-7 NA TRBV7-9 15 TGTGCCAGCAGCTTAGCGCGGAGGGAACACTACGAGCAGTACTTC CASSLARREHYEQYF
NA TRBJ1-2 once TRBV2 11 TGTGCCAGCAGTGTGGTCTATGGCTACACCTTC CASSVVYGYTF
NA TRBJ1-4 once TRBV12-3/TRBV12-4 12 TGTGCCAGCAGTCGGCGGAGTGAAAAACTGTTTTTT CASSRRSEKLFF
NA TRBJ1-1 few TRBV4-2 19 TGTGCCAGCAGCCAAGAGGAGTACAGGTTCGGGCCTATGAACACTGAAGCTTTCTTT CASSQEEYRFGPMNTEAFF
NA TRBJ1-1 few TRBV7-2 13 TGTGCCAGCAGCCCTCACTCTGTCCCAGAAGCTTTCTTT CASSPHSVPEAFF
NA TRBJ1-4 NA TRBV7-6 14 TGTGCCAGCAGCCACAGTCCAACTAATGAAAAACTGTTTTTT CASSHSPTNEKLFF
TRBD2 TRBJ2-7 few TRBV11-2 19 TGTGCCAGCAGCTTAGATATAGGTCCTAGCGGGGGCCCCTCCTACGAGCAGTACTTC CASSLDIGPSGGPSYEQYF
NA TRBJ2-7 few TRBV11-2 13 TGTGCCAGCACCAATACAGGGTGGTACGAGCAGTACTTC CASTNTGWYEQYF
TRBD1 TRBJ1-2 few TRBV5-5 12 TGTGCCAGCAGCCTAGACAGGGCCCGCTACACCTTC CASSLDRARYTF
TRBD1 TRBJ2-7 few TRBV5-1 14 TGCGCCAGCAGCTTGGAGCAGGGGGCACGAGAGCAGTACTTC CASSLEQGAREQYF
TRBD1 TRBJ1-2 few TRBV6-5 14 TGTGCCAGCAGTTACTACACAGGGGTTGGGGGCTACACCTTC CASSYYTGVGGYTF
NA TRBJ1-1 NA TRBV2 13 TGTGCCAGCAGTGAATGGCAGAACACTGAAGCTTTCTTT CASSEWQNTEAFF